Shown below are 27 T cell receptor beta chains from a single sample sequenced in a study of T-cell reconstitution after alpha-beta-depleted transplantation in children (dated by TCRdb to about 2016). The library was produced with PCR. Sequencing instrument: Illumina HiSeq 2500. TCR libraries were prepared with molecular barcoding, using unique molecular identifiers to normalize TCRbeta repertoire quantification. TCRdb cleaned the public reads at Q25 with fastp, built clones with MiXCR and kept in-frame beta chains. Each CDR3 protein appears once, grouped with its most common genes and DNA. The sample profile shows 500,000 to 750,000 distinct CDR3 sequences; approximately 13% of them were found once. Over 2% of the sample is held by the ten biggest clonotypes. What the treatment or condition label conveys for this sample: allogeneic hematopoietic cell transplantation with graft depleted of TCRalphabeta T cells and CD19 B cells.

This specimen was PBMCs, mostly from graft donor cells, taken 360 days after TCRalphabeta/CD19-depleted stem cell transplant. The receptor source for this set is a male patient aged 10 to 17 who had a stem cell transplant for acute myeloid leukemia, so the T cells may come from the graft donor.

This clonotype has a handful of counts. This chain connects TRBV3-1 to TRBJ2-7, with D unresolved. The CDR3 spans 15 residues. Trimming left V 2 bases short and J 0 bases short, with 11 bases between. In germline, CDR1 is LGHDT, CDR2 YNNKEL (reference sequence). In DNA form, the CDR3 reads TGTGCCAGCAGCCAACTGGTCGGACCCTCCTACGAGCAGTACTTC. This sequence encodes CASSQLVGPSYEQYF.

This clonotype was detected ten times or more. This sequence joins TRBV7-6 and TRBJ2-1; 9 positions agree with TRBD2. This CDR3 has 17 residues. Germline V gene lookup returns CDR1 SGHVS and CDR2 FNYEAQ. V trimming: 2 bases; J trimming: 6 bases; junction bases outside the gene matches: 11. The CDR3 protein is CASSLYLAGGLGNEQFF. The CDR3, as DNA: TGTGCCAGCAGCTTATACCTCGCGGGAGGGCTTGGCAATGAGCAGTTCTTC.

In its sample, this clonotype was seen a few times. The chain has TRBV28 and TRBJ2-1; D gene ambiguous. Germline values: CDR1 MDHEN, CDR2 SYDVKM. With 3 bases removed from V and 2 bases from J, the gap between germline ends came to 11 bases. This CDR3 spans 15 amino acids. CDR3: CASSFVGLTYNEQFF. CDR3 nucleotide sequence: TGTGCCAGCAGTTTTGTAGGGTTAACCTACAATGAGCAGTTCTTC.

As concerns this clonotype: The junction and the germline gene differ at one end; a read error may be behind it. The chain combines TRBV11-1 with TRBJ2-5; D is possibly TRBD1 or TRBD2 (6 bases each). Germline V gene sequence: CDR1 SGHAT, CDR2 FQDESV (reference sequence). The CDR3 contains 17 residues. The CDR3 here is CAISLANGGPPGETQYF. The CDR3 nucleotides are TGTGCCATCAGCCTAGCGAATGGGGGGCCACCAGGAGAGACCCAGTACTTC.

The table lists this clonotype with a few counts. This chain joins TRBV28 and TRBJ2-5; 8 bases match TRBD2. Per germline, CDR1 MDHEN and CDR2 SYDVKM. The CDR3 sequence is 15 residues long. Trimming cost V 4 bases and J 5 bases; bases outside gene matches: 9. The CDR3: CASSYAGGGEETQYF. CDR3 DNA: TGTGCCAGCAGTTATGCCGGGGGGGGTGAGGAGACCCAGTACTTC.

This clonotype was recorded many times. This sequence joins TRBV4-1 and TRBJ1-3, with a weak D call TRBD1 (5 bases). The length of the CDR3 is 13 residues. Trimming took 2 bases from V and 7 from J, leaving 9 bases between them. CDR1 is MGHRA, CDR2 YSYEKL, per germline. The CDR3 reads CASSQQGTNTIYF. The CDR3 DNA is TGCGCCAGCAGCCAACAGGGAACGAACACCATATATTTT.

In its sample, this clonotype was seen a few times. V is TRBV29-1 and J is TRBJ2-7; D not certain. CDR1 is SQVTM and CDR2 is ANQGSEA in the germline V gene. Trimming left V 4 bases short and J 0 bases short, with 10 bases between. CDR3 size: 13 residues. The CDR3 loop is CSVGRHLSYEQYF. The CDR3 coding sequence is TGCAGCGTTGGCCGCCACCTCTCCTACGAGCAGTACTTC.

In its sample, this clonotype was seen a few times. The chain carries TRBV20-1 and TRBJ2-1, with D possibly TRBD2 on 6 matching bases. V was clipped by 1 base and J by 9 bases, with 19 bases between them. The CDR3 has 15 residues. The V gene's germline CDR1 is DFQATT and CDR2 SNEGSKA (reference sequence). The CDR3 DNA is TGCAGTGCTAGAGCCGGGACTCCTGGGAAGGGTGAGCAGTTCTTC. Its protein is CSARAGTPGKGEQFF.

This clonotype was counted at least ten times. The gene calls are TRBV12-3 or TRBV12-4 and TRBJ2-2; the D gene is possibly TRBD2 (5 bases). The CDR3 consists of 16 residues. V lost 5 bases, J lost 5 bases, and 18 bases lay in between. CDR3 region: CASSAWTPSGTGELFF. CDR3 nucleotides: TGTGCCAGCAGTGCCTGGACTCCCTCGGGGACCGGGGAGCTGTTTTTT.

The chain joins TRBV6-5 to TRBJ2-1; D gene ambiguous. The germline V and J ends were trimmed by 2 bases and 2 bases, with 7 bases remaining between them. CDR3 length: 14 residues. CDR1 MNHEY and CDR2 SVGAGI come from the germline V gene. The CDR3: CASSYRETYNEQFF. DNA for the CDR3: TGTGCCAGCAGTTACAGAGAAACCTACAATGAGCAGTTCTTC.

The V gene is TRBV10-3, the J gene TRBJ1-1; D is perhaps TRBD1 (5 bases). The CDR3 length is 12 residues. Trimming removed 6 bases at V and 3 bases at J, with 8 bases between. Germline assignment: CDR1 ENHRY and CDR2 SYGVKD. CDR3 nucleotides: TGTGCCATCAGCACAGGATACACTGAAGCTTTCTTT. Its protein product is CAISTGYTEAFF.

The chain joins TRBV7-2 to TRBJ2-3; no firm D call. The CDR3 has 13 residues. With 1 base removed from V and 4 bases from J, the gap between germline ends came to 6 bases. Germline V lookup: CDR1 SGHTA, CDR2 FQGNSA. CDR3 sequence: CASSLEMPDTQYF. The DNA for the CDR3 is TGTGCCAGCAGCTTAGAAATGCCAGATACGCAGTATTTT.

This clonotype was seen only a few times. The chain carries TRBV7-3 and TRBJ2-1; 8 positions match TRBD2. Germline-derived CDR1 and CDR2 are SGHTA and FQGTGA. The CDR3 has 17 amino acids. V lost 5 bases to trimming and J lost 3 bases; unmatched junction nucleotides: 12. CDR3: CASSPTPLAGNYNEQFF. Written as DNA, the CDR3 is TGTGCCAGCAGCCCCACTCCGTTAGCGGGGAACTACAATGAGCAGTTCTTC.

The sample holds a few counts of this clonotype. The chain's CDR3 is CASSFNFNEQFF. The CDR3 nucleotides read TGCGCCAGCAGCTTTAACTTTAATGAGCAGTTCTTC. The chain links TRBV5-1 to TRBJ2-1; D is ambiguous. Trimming cost V 2 bases and J 7 bases, with 7 bases left between them. There are 12 residues in the CDR3. Looked up from germline, CDR1 is SGHRS and CDR2 is YFSETQ. Complete variable domain (other parts from reference TRBV5-1 and TRBJ2-1): KAGVTQTPRYLIKTRGQQVTLSCSPISGHRSVSWYQQTPGQGLQFLFEYFSETQRNKGNFPGRFSGRQFSNSRSEMNVSTLELGDSALYLCASSFNFNEQFFGPGTRLTVL.

CDR3 amino acids: CASSPSPSGGSQETQYF. The CDR3 DNA reads TGCGCCAGCAGCCCTAGCCCTAGCGGGGGATCCCAAGAGACCCAGTACTTC. The rearrangement uses TRBV5-1 and TRBJ2-5, with TRBD2 identical over 10 bases. V gave up 4 bases and J gave up 1 base; unmatched junction bases: 10. Per germline, CDR1 SGHRS and CDR2 YFSETQ. The CDR3 covers 17 residues.

The CDR3 sequence is CASSPPGLAGGRNEQFF. The CDR3 DNA reads TGTGCCAGCTCACCACCCGGACTAGCGGGAGGGCGCAATGAGCAGTTCTTC. This rearrangement joins TRBV18 to TRBJ2-1; 15 positions agree with TRBD2. Germline V gene lookup returns CDR1 KGHSH and CDR2 LQKENI. The CDR3 extends over 17 amino acids. Trimming at V came to 0 bases and at J to 6 bases, leaving 3 bases not matched to a gene.

The genes are TRBV12-3 or TRBV12-4 and TRBJ2-4; TRBD2 matches 7 bases. The CDR3 consists of 17 residues. Trimming cost V 3 bases and J 9 bases; bases outside gene matches: 17. CDR3 protein: CASSFLVLERGLSIQYF. The DNA of the CDR3 is TGTGCCAGCAGTTTTCTCGTACTAGAGAGGGGACTAAGCATTCAGTACTTC.

This clonotype was counted between two and nine times. The genes are TRBV19 and TRBJ2-1; either TRBD1 or TRBD2 may fit D (6 bases each). Germline values: CDR1 LNHDA, CDR2 SQIVND (reference sequence). This CDR3 is built from 14 residues. Deletions cut 7 bases from V and 9 bases from J, with 19 bases between. CDR3 DNA sequence: TGTGCCAGTAAAGGGCGGGACACCTTCGCTGAGCAGTTCTTC. It specifies CASKGRDTFAEQFF.

This clonotype was recorded a few times. This sequence joins TRBV28 and TRBJ2-3; D remains unclear. V dropped 8 bases and J dropped 0 bases, with 12 bases sitting between them. CDR3 length: 14 residues. Germline V gene lookup returns CDR1 MDHEN and CDR2 SYDVKM. This chain's CDR3 is CASEKGRSTDTQYF. The CDR3 coding sequence is TGTGCCAGCGAAAAGGGTAGGAGCACAGATACGCAGTATTTT.

This chain connects TRBV6-5 to TRBJ2-5; 9 bases map to TRBD1. V lost 1 base, J lost 2 bases, and 8 bases stayed unmatched. The V gene's germline CDR1 is MNHEY and CDR2 SVGAGI. The CDR3 extends over 17 amino acids. The DNA for the CDR3 is TGTGCCAGCAGTTACTGGGACAGGGTACTTACTCAAGAGACCCAGTACTTC. Translation gives CASSYWDRVLTQETQYF.

There are many counts of this clonotype. This chain connects TRBV29-1 to TRBJ1-2, with D possibly being TRBD1 (5 bases). The ends were cut back, 7 bases at V and 4 bases at J, with 22 bases in the middle. Germline V gives CDR1 SQVTM, CDR2 ANQGSEA. The CDR3 totals 15 residues. CDR3 in DNA: TGCAGCGCGTACCCCGGGGCAACCTCGGGCTATGGCTACACCTTC. This encodes CSAYPGATSGYGYTF.

The chain couples TRBV28 to TRBJ2-7; 7 nucleotides agree with TRBD1. Per germline, CDR1 MDHEN and CDR2 SYDVKM. Unmatched junction bases numbered 2, after V lost 3 bases and J lost 3 bases. The CDR3 covers 13 residues. DNA of the CDR3: TGTGCCAGCAGTTTCGACAGGGACTACGAGCAGTACTTC. It is translated as CASSFDRDYEQYF. Full variable domain (missing parts from reference TRBV28 and TRBJ2-7): DVKVTQSSRYLVKRTGEKVFLECVQDMDHENMFWYRQDPGLGLRLIYFSYDVKMKEKGDIPEGYSVSREKKERFSLILESASTNQTSMYLCASSFDRDYEQYFGPGTRLTVT.

This clonotype was recorded a few times. This chain links TRBV28 with TRBJ2-7, with D maybe TRBD2 (6 bases). The length of the CDR3 is 16 residues. Between the trimmed V and J ends, which lost 5 bases and 3 bases, there was a span of 20 bases. Per the germline V gene, CDR1 is MDHEN and CDR2 is SYDVKM. The CDR3 region is CASSPIAGTQYYEQYF. The CDR3, as DNA: TGTGCCAGCAGTCCAATAGCCGGGACTCAATACTACGAGCAGTACTTC.

This clonotype was found a few times. CDR3 in amino acids: CASTLDGEQYF. CDR3 DNA sequence: TGTGCCAGCACCCTTGACGGCGAGCAGTACTTC. The V call is TRBV12-3 or TRBV12-4, the J call TRBJ2-7; no clear D gene. V dropped 7 bases and J dropped 6 bases, with 10 bases sitting between them. The CDR3 has 11 amino acids.

Only a few counts were recorded for this clonotype. The chain joins TRBV29-1 to TRBJ2-2; 7 bases agree with TRBD1. The junction had 3 bases not matched to a gene; V was cut back by 5 bases and J by 0 bases. Germline loops: CDR1 SQVTM, CDR2 ANQGSEA. The CDR3 runs 14 residues. The CDR3 spells CSVSGQSNTGELFF. The CDR3 DNA reads as TGCAGCGTTTCGGGACAGTCGAACACCGGGGAGCTGTTTTTT.

In its sample, this clonotype was seen a few times. V is TRBV12-3 or TRBV12-4 and J is TRBJ2-4; the match to TRBD2 covers 10 bases. The CDR3 length is 14 residues. Trimming removed 3 bases from V and 4 bases from J; junction bases left unmatched: 0. The CDR3 nucleotides read TGTGCCAGCAGTTTTAGCGGGGGGAAAAACATTCAGTACTTC. As protein: CASSFSGGKNIQYF.

J is TRBJ2-7 and V is TRBV9, with D possibly being TRBD1 (5 bases). CDR3 length: 15 amino acids. The germline V and J ends were trimmed by 0 bases and 3 bases, with 13 bases remaining between them. The germline gives CDR1 SGDLS, CDR2 YYNGEE. The CDR3 coding sequence is TGTGCCAGCAGCGTAGACCAGGGATGGAGCTACGAGCAGTACTTC. Protein sequence: CASSVDQGWSYEQYF.